The subject of this entry is one TCR beta chain. What it binds is not known. This record belongs to a study of type 1 regulatory T cells. About the study: T-allo10 is an in vitro-generated, Tr1-enriched CD4 T cell product specific for alloantigen.

TCRdb fed the reads into MiXCR, producing one record per CDR3 protein. In the table there are approximately 72,000 distinct CDR3 sequences, about three fifths of which are singletons. CDR1 and CDR2 from the germline V gene are LGHDT and YNNKEL (reference sequence). V was trimmed by 0 bases and J by 0 bases, leaving 16 bases between them. This CDR3 spans 18 amino acids. T-allo10 cells from the graft donor were described as anergic, host-alloantigen-specific, and alloantigen-specific suppressors. The chain links TRBV3-1 to TRBJ2-3; possibly TRBD2 for D (6 bases). The sequencing input was cultured T cells, either the whole culture or a sorted T cell fraction (not recorded which). Specified subset: Tr1-enriched cell product generated in vitro against host alloantigens. The clonotype originates from a human donor in good health. CDR3 amino acids: CASSQDSMLAPSTDTQYF. The CDR3 DNA sequence: TGTGCCAGCAGCCAAGATTCTATGCTAGCGCCTAGCACAGATACGCAGTATTTT.